These 25 T cell receptor beta chains were sequenced from one sample in a study of T cell responses to AZD1222 COVID-19 vaccine. Some clones are missing from TCRdb's copy, which holds only in-frame ones; the method was immunoSEQ multiplex PCR. The data show about 66,000 clones, approximately 90% seen once. Sequences were derived from peripheral blood, sampled 28 days after the second dose of the MenACWY control vaccine. The source is an adult who received the MenACWY meningococcal vaccine as a control.

This clone was counted a single time. The rearrangement uses TRBV11-3 and TRBJ1-5, with 8 bases identical to TRBD1. The CDR3 covers 17 residues. Germline CDR1 is SGHNT and CDR2 is YENEEA. Trimming cost V 0 bases and J 4 bases; bases outside gene matches: 8. DNA for the CDR3: TGTGCCAGCAGCTTAGATTACGGGACAGGATCTAATCAGCCCCAGCATTTT. It translates to CASSLDYGTGSNQPQHF.

The J gene is TRBJ1-1, the V gene TRBV24-1; D perhaps matches TRBD1 (5 bases). V was shortened by 5 bases and J by 7 bases, with 10 bases between the two germline ends. This CDR3 is 12 amino acids long. CDR1 is KGHDR, CDR2 SFDVKD, per germline. CDR3: CATSAGDGEAFF. The CDR3 nucleotides are TGTGCCACCAGTGCCGGGGACGGTGAAGCTTTCTTT.

This sequence joins TRBV28 and TRBJ2-5, with 8 bases that match TRBD2. This CDR3 spans 15 amino acids. Germline V gene data show CDR1 as MDHEN and CDR2 as SYDVKM. The V segment lost 6 bases and the J segment 2 bases; nucleotides outside the gene matches: 8. The CDR3 protein is CASSSGGGGQETQYF. DNA of the CDR3: TGTGCCAGCAGCTCGGGAGGGGGAGGACAAGAGACCCAGTACTTC.

The genes are TRBV9 and TRBJ2-3; 10 positions match TRBD1. This CDR3 region has 12 residues. V lost 1 base and J lost 13; bases outside the gene matches: 3. Germline V gene sequence: CDR1 SGDLS, CDR2 YYNGEE. The CDR3 DNA follows: TGTGCCAGCAGCGTACCAGGGACAGGGGAGTATTTT. Translating it yields CASSVPGTGEYF. Drawing the rest from reference TRBV9 and TRBJ2-3, the complete variable domain is DSGVTQTPKHLITATGQRVTLRCSPRSGDLSVYWYQQSLDQGLQFLIQYYNGEERAKGNILERFSAQQFPDLHSELNLSSLELGDSALYFCASSVPGTGEYFGPGTRLTVL.

As to this clone: One junction end does not reproduce the germline sequence, and a read error may be involved. The chain has TRBV7-3 and TRBJ2-1; 8 nucleotides align to TRBD1. The CDR3 length is 15 residues. Germline CDR1 and CDR2: SGHTA and FQGTGA. CDR3: CASSQGQGQYTEQFF. The CDR3 region has the DNA TGTGCCAGCAGCCAAGGACAGGGCCAGTACACTGAGCAGTTCTTC.

The rearrangement uses TRBV19 and TRBJ2-1; D uncertain. Germline CDR1 LNHDA, CDR2 SQIVND (reference sequence). The CDR3 consists of 13 residues. V gave up 4 bases and J gave up 8 bases, with 12 bases separating them. CDR3 in amino acids: CASSKGSGYEQFF. The CDR3 coding sequence is TGTGCCAGTAGTAAAGGTTCAGGCTATGAGCAGTTCTTC.

V and J are TRBV30 and TRBJ1-1, with 8 bases aligning to TRBD1. V dropped 6 bases and J dropped 3; count of bases not matched to a gene: 9. CDR1 and CDR2 (germline): GTSNPN, SVGIG (reference sequence). There are 14 residues in the CDR3. CDR3 loop: CACTPGTGDTEAFF. In DNA, the CDR3 is TGTGCCTGTACCCCGGGGACAGGAGACACTGAAGCTTTCTTT.

The chain is built from TRBV5-5 and TRBJ2-1; 12 bases are shared with TRBD2. Germline loops: CDR1 SGHKS, CDR2 YYEKEE (reference sequence). The junction had 9 bases not matched to a gene; V was cut back by 2 bases and J by 0 bases. The CDR3 is made up of 19 amino acids. The CDR3 spells CASSFLGTSGSPSYNEQFF. The CDR3 DNA reads TGTGCCAGCAGCTTCCTGGGGACTAGCGGGTCGCCCTCCTACAATGAGCAGTTCTTC.

The V and J genes are TRBV25-1 and TRBJ2-2; the match to TRBD1 covers 8 bases. Germline V gene data show CDR1 as MGHDK and CDR2 as SYGVNS. V lost 2 bases, J lost 10 bases, and 6 bases stayed unmatched. The CDR3 runs to 14 residues. CDR3 loop: CASSEQGAPPELFF. DNA of the CDR3: TGTGCCAGCAGTGAACAGGGGGCCCCCCCGGAGCTGTTTTTT.

This sequence joins TRBV10-1 and TRBJ1-1; D not resolved. The CDR3 loop spans 13 amino acids. V was cut by 4 bases and J by 2 bases, with 8 bases left in between. CDR1 and CDR2 (germline): WNHNN, SYGVQD (reference sequence). CDR3 nucleotides: TGCGCCAGCAGTGTAAAGGTCAACACTGAAGCTTTCTTT. Its protein product is CASSVKVNTEAFF.

The V and J genes are TRBV25-1 and TRBJ2-2, with D perhaps matching TRBD2 (6 bases). CDR3 length equals 12 residues. Trimming removed 7 bases from V and 6 bases from J, with 9 bases in between. Germline CDR1 reads MGHDK; CDR2 reads SYGVNS. In DNA, the CDR3 is TGTGCCAGCACGTCGGGGGCCGGGGAGCTGTTTTTT. It is translated as CASTSGAGELFF.

The genes are TRBV2 and TRBJ2-3; the D is unclear. The CDR3 is 12 amino acids. V lost 2 bases and J lost 6, with 6 bases in between. Per germline, CDR1 SNHLY and CDR2 FYNNEI. Here the CDR3 reads CASSESGDTQYF. CDR3 DNA: TGTGCCAGCAGTGAATCGGGCGATACGCAGTATTTT. Filled out from reference TRBV2 and TRBJ2-3, the complete variable domain reads EPEVTQTPSHQVTQMGQEVILRCVPISNHLYFYWYRQILGQKVEFLVSFYNNEISEKSEIFDDQFSVERPDGSNFTLKIRSTKLEDSAMYFCASSESGDTQYFGPGTRLTVL.

The V call is TRBV5-4, the J call TRBJ1-2; perhaps TRBD1 as D (5 bases). The CDR3 totals 14 residues. Trimming took off 4 bases at V and 3 bases at J, with 13 bases between the two ends. The germline V gene encodes CDR1 SGHNT and CDR2 YYREEE (reference sequence). CDR3 residues: CASSPTTEHYGYTF. CDR3 DNA sequence: TGTGCCAGCAGCCCGACGACAGAACACTATGGCTACACCTTC.

The chain joins TRBV19 to TRBJ1-5; 9 nucleotides line up with TRBD1. V dropped 7 bases and J dropped 5; count of bases not matched to a gene: 9. The CDR3 runs to 15 residues. The germline gives CDR1 LNHDA, CDR2 SQIVND (reference sequence). The CDR3 loop reads CASTETGGSHQPQHF. Written as DNA, the CDR3 is TGTGCCAGTACCGAGACAGGGGGATCCCATCAGCCCCAGCATTTT.

The chain carries TRBV27 and TRBJ2-7, with 10 bases that match TRBD2. This CDR3 has 14 amino acids. The germline V gene has CDR1 MNHEY and CDR2 SMNVEV (reference sequence). V gave up 7 bases and J gave up 2 bases; unmatched junction bases: 5. The CDR3 here is CASNAGTSAYEQYF. CDR3 DNA: TGTGCCAGCAACGCGGGGACTAGCGCCTACGAGCAGTACTTC.

The chain combines TRBV28 with TRBJ1-2, with no clear D. This CDR3 region has 14 residues. Deletions cut 6 bases from V and 2 bases from J, with 13 bases between. Per germline, CDR1 MDHEN and CDR2 SYDVKM. The CDR3 is CASSLNGPNYGYTF. The CDR3, as DNA: TGTGCCAGCAGCTTGAATGGTCCAAACTATGGCTACACCTTC.

The rearrangement joins TRBV7-9 to TRBJ2-1; 8 bases line up with TRBD2. This CDR3 has 16 amino acids. Germline-derived CDR1 and CDR2 are SEHNR and FQNEAQ (reference sequence). V dropped 5 bases and J dropped 5; count of bases not matched to a gene: 11. The CDR3 here is CASSRLGGRLDNEQFF. The CDR3 coding sequence is TGTGCCAGCAGCCGTCTCGGCGGGAGGTTAGACAATGAGCAGTTCTTC.

This rearrangement joins TRBV12-3 or TRBV12-4 to TRBJ1-2; TRBD1 matches 8 bases. This CDR3 comprises 13 residues. V dropped 5 bases and J dropped 8; count of bases not matched to a gene: 7. The CDR3, as DNA: TGTGCCAGCAGTCGTCGGACAGGGCGAGGCTACACCTTC. As protein: CASSRRTGRGYTF.

The chain is built from TRBV7-6 and TRBJ2-3; D is possibly TRBD1 (6 bases). This CDR3 spans 14 amino acids. CDR1 is SGHVS and CDR2 is FNYEAQ in the germline V gene. V lost 3 bases to trimming and J lost 2 bases, with 9 bases between them. In nucleotides, the CDR3 is TGTGCCAGCAGCTTGGACAGCTCCACAGATACGCAGTATTTT. Protein sequence: CASSLDSSTDTQYF.

The chain couples TRBV19 to TRBJ2-1; 12 bases line up with TRBD2. The CDR3 has 16 amino acids. The trim removed 5 bases at V and 9 bases at J, leaving 11 bases unmatched. Germline lookup yields CDR1 LNHDA and CDR2 SQIVND (reference sequence). CDR3 in DNA: TGTGCCAGTAGTGCCTCCGGACTAGCGGGAATTGCTGAGCAGTTCTTC. Translation: CASSASGLAGIAEQFF.

The CDR3 reads CAISVGTGVRAPDTQYF. CDR3 sequence (DNA): TGTGCCATCAGTGTGGGGACAGGGGTTCGCGCTCCAGATACGCAGTATTTT. This chain connects TRBV10-3 to TRBJ2-3, with 10 positions matching TRBD1. Trimming took 4 bases from V and 4 from J; bases not matched to a gene: 11. This CDR3 comprises 17 residues. CDR1 is ENHRY and CDR2 is SYGVKD in the germline V gene.

This clone was seen once. Here the CDR3 reads CASSTGEWTEAFF. Written as DNA, the CDR3 is TGTGCCAGCAGCACAGGGGAATGGACTGAAGCTTTCTTT. J is TRBJ1-1 and V is TRBV2; 7 nucleotides agree with TRBD1. The V segment lost 6 bases and the J segment 5 bases; nucleotides outside the gene matches: 6. CDR1 and CDR2 (germline): SNHLY, FYNNEI. This CDR3 comprises 13 residues.

This rearrangement joins TRBV5-6 to TRBJ1-5, with no clear D. This CDR3 spans 14 amino acids. Trimming shortened V by 0 bases and J by 0 bases, and 4 bases separated the two germline ends. Germline V CDR1 and CDR2: SGHDT, YYEEEE. The CDR3 bases are TGTGCCAGCAGCTTGGCTTATAGCAATCAGCCCCAGCATTTT. Protein product: CASSLAYSNQPQHF.

The table lists this clone with a count of one. The gene calls are TRBV7-9 and TRBJ1-4; possible D gene TRBD1, 5 bases. The CDR3 contains 14 residues. Germline V gene sequence: CDR1 SEHNR, CDR2 FQNEAQ (reference sequence). With 5 bases removed from V and 8 bases from J, the gap between germline ends came to 15 bases. CDR3 sequence: CASSTPRDEEKLFF. The CDR3 nucleotides are TGTGCCAGCAGCACCCCCCGGGACGAGGAAAAACTGTTTTTT.

This clone was recorded once. The DNA for the CDR3 is TGTGCCAGCAGCTTAGGCGTCCTGTGGGGCACAGATACGCAGTATTTT. Amino acid sequence: CASSLGVLWGTDTQYF. This chain joins TRBV11-2 and TRBJ2-3; no firm D call. CDR1 is SGHAT, CDR2 FQNNGV, per germline. V was shortened by 1 base and J by 1 base, with 12 bases between the two germline ends. The CDR3 totals 16 residues. Full variable domain (remainder filled in from reference TRBV11-2 and TRBJ2-3): EAGVAQSPRYKIIEKRQSVAFWCNPISGHATLYWYQQILGQGPKLLIQFQNNGVVDDSQLPKDRFSAERLKGVDSTLKIQPAKLEDSAVYLCASSLGVLWGTDTQYFGPGTRLTVL.